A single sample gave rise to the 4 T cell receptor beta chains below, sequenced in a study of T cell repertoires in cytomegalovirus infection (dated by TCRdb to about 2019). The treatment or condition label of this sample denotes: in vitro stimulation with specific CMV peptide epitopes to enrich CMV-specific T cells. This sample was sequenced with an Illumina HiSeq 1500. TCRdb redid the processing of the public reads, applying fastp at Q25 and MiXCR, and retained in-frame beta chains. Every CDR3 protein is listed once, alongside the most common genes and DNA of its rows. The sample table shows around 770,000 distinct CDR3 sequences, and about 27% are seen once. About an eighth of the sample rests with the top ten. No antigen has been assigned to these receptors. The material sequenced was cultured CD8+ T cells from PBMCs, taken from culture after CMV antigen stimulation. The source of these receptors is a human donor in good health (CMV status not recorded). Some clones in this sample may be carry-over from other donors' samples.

The CDR3 spells CASSQVAAYYGYTF. The CDR3 nucleotides are TGTGCCAGCAGCCAAGTGGCAGCCTACTATGGCTACACCTTC. The chain has TRBV14 and TRBJ1-2, with unresolved D. CDR1 is SGHDN and CDR2 is FVKESK in the germline V gene. Trimming cost V 1 base and J 3 bases, with 9 bases left between them. CDR3 length: 14 amino acids.

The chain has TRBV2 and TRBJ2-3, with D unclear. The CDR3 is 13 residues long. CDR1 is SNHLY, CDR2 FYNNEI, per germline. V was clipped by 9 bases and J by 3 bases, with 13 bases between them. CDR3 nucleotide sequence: TGTGCCAGTCCGGATCTCGGGACAGATACGCAGTATTTT. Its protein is CASPDLGTDTQYF.

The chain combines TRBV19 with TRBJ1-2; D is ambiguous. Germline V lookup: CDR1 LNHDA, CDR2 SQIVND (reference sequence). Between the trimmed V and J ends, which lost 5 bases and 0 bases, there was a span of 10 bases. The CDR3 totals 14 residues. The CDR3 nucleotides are TGTGCCAGTAGTTCCTCCGGGACTAACTATGGCTACACCTTC. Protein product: CASSSSGTNYGYTF. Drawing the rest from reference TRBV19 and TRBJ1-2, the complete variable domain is DGGITQSPKYLFRKEGQNVTLSCEQNLNHDAMYWYRQDPGQGLRLIYYSQIVNDFQKGDIAEGYSVSREKKESFPLTVTSAQKNPTAFYLCASSSSGTNYGYTFGSGTRLTVV.

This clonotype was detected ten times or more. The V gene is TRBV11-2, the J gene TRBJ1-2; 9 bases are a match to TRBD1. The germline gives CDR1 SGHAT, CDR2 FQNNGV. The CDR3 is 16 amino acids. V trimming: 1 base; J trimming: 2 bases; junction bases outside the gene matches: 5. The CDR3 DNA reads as TGTGCCAGCAGCTTAGTAACAGGGGGCGCGAACTATGGCTACACCTTC. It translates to CASSLVTGGANYGYTF. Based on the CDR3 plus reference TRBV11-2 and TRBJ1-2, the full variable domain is EAGVAQSPRYKIIEKRQSVAFWCNPISGHATLYWYQQILGQGPKLLIQFQNNGVVDDSQLPKDRFSAERLKGVDSTLKIQPAKLEDSAVYLCASSLVTGGANYGYTFGSGTRLTVV.